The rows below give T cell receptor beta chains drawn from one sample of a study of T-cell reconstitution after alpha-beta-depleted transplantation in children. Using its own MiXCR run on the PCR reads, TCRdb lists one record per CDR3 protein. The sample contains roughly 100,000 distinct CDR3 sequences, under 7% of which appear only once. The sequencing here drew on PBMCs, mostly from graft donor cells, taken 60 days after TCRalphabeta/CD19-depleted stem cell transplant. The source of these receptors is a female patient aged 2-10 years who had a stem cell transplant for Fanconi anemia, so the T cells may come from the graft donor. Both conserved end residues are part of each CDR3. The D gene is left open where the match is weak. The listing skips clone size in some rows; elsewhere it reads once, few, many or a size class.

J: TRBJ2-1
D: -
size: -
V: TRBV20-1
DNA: TGCAGTGCTAGAGGACAGACCTACAATGAGCAGTTCTTC
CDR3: CSARGQTYNEQFF

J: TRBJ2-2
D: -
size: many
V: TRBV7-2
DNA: TGTGCCAGCAGCTTACATAGAAAGGAGACGCTGTTTTTT
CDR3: CASSLHRKETLFF

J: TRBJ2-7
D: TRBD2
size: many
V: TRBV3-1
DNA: TGTGCCAGCAGCCTCCTTAGCGGGGGGATTTACGAGCAGTACTTC
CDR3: CASSLLSGGIYEQYF

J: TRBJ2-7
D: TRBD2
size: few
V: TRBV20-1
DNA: TGCAGTGCTAGAGATTCCCGACTAGCGGTATTCGAGCAGTACTTC
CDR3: CSARDSRLAVFEQYF

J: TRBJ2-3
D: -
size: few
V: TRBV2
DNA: TGTGCCAGACAGACCTCGGACGGTAGCACAGATACGCAGTATTTT
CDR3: CARQTSDGSTDTQYF

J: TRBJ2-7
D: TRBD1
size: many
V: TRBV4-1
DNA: TGCGCCAGCAGCCCCGGCGACAGGGTTTCAGGCGAGCAGTACTTC
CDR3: CASSPGDRVSGEQYF

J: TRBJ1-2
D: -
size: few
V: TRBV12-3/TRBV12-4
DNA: TGTGCCAGCAGTTACGGGGCTGGCTACACCTTC
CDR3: CASSYGAGYTF

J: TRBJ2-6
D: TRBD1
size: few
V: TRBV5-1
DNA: TGCGCCAGCAGCTTGGGCGACCTCCGGGACAGGGGGACCTCTGGGGCCAACGTCCTGACTTTC
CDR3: CASSLGDLRDRGTSGANVLTF

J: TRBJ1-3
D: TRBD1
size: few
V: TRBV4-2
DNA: TGTGCCAGCAGCCAAGTGAACAGGGGGACTGGAAACACCATATATTTT
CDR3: CASSQVNRGTGNTIYF

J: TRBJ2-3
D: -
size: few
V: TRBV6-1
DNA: TGTGCCAGCTCCCCGGGAAGGGAAACAGATACGCAGTATTTT
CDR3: CASSPGRETDTQYF

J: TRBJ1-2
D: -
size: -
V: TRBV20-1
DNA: TGCAGTGCTAGAAGTGAGGGGGGGAACTATGGCTACACCTTC
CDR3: CSARSEGGNYGYTF

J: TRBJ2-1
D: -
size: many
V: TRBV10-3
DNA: TGTGCCACCATGGCCGGTCAGGGAGCCTACAATGAGCAGTTCTTC
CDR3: CATMAGQGAYNEQFF

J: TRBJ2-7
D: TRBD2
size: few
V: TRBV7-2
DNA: TGTGCCAGCAGCCCCCTAGCGGGGGGGGCCACCTACGAGCAGTACTTC
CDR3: CASSPLAGGATYEQYF

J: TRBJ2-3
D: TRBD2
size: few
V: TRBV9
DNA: TGTGCCAGCAGCCCCCACCCGGGGGGTGGCACAGATACGCAGTATTTT
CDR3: CASSPHPGGGTDTQYF

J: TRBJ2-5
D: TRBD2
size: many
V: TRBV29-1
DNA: TGCAGCGTTAGGACTAGTTTTGTTCTAGGGACCCAGTACTTC
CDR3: CSVRTSFVLGTQYF

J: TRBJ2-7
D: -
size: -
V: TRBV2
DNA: TGTGCCAGCAGTGAAGATTTGTTAAGGAGGGCGCGGCAGTACTTC
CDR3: CASSEDLLRRARQYF

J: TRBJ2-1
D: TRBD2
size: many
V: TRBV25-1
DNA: TGTGCCAGCAGTGTGTTAGCGGGAGTGGACGGTGAGCAGTTCTTC
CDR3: CASSVLAGVDGEQFF

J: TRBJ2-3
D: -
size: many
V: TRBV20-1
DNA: TGCAGTGCTAGAGGACCCCACCGGGGGCTTACCACAGATACGCAGTATTTT
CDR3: CSARGPHRGLTTDTQYF

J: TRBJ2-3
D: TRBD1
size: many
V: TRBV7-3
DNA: TGTGCCAGCAGCTTATTTGGGGGCAGGGGGTCCACAGATACGCAGTATTTT
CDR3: CASSLFGGRGSTDTQYF

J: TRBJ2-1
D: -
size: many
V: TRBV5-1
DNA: TGCGCCAGCAGCTTGGAGAGGGTCCCTCCCAATGAGCAGTTCTTC
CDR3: CASSLERVPPNEQFF

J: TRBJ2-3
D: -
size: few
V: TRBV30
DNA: TGTGCCTGGAGTGTACCCGGGATCACAGATACGCAGTATTTT
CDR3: CAWSVPGITDTQYF

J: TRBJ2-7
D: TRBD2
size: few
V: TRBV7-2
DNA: TGTGCCAGCAGCACGCTAGCGGGAGAGGGTGAGCAGTACTTC
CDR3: CASSTLAGEGEQYF

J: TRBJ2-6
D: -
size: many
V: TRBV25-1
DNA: TGTGCCAGCAGTGAATACTTTGGCTCTGGGGCCAACGTCCTGACTTTC
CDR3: CASSEYFGSGANVLTF

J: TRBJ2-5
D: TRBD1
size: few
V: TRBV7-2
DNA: TGTGCCAGCAGCATTCAAGGACAGGGCTGGGAGACCCAGTACTTC
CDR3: CASSIQGQGWETQYF

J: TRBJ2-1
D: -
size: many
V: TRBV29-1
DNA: TGCAGCGTTGAAGCCCCTCCAGAGCTCAATGAGCAGTTCTTC
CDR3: CSVEAPPELNEQFF

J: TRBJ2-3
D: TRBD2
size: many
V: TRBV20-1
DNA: TGCAGTGCTTCCGGGACTAGCGGTCCCTTAAGCACAGATACGCAGTATTTT
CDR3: CSASGTSGPLSTDTQYF

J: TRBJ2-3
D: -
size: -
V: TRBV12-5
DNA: TGTGCTAGTAGGGAGGGGGGCACAGATACGCAGTATTTT
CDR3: CASREGGTDTQYF

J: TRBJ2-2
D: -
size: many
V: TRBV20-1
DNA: TGCAGTGCTGAAACGACCAACACCGGGGAGCTGTTTTTT
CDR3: CSAETTNTGELFF

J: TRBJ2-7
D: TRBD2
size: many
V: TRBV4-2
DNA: TGTGCCAGCAGCCGCGCTAGCGGGGGGGCCTACGAGCAGTACTTC
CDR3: CASSRASGGAYEQYF

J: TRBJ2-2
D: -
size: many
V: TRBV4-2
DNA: TGTGCCAGCAGCCAAGATTCGCGTAGATTGAACGGGGAGCTGTTTTTT
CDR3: CASSQDSRRLNGELFF